The sequence of this T cell receptor (beta chain) was determined in a study of metastatic and nonmetastatic thyroid tumors. Whole-study findings and limits: It was reportedly found that TCR beta diversity was significantly higher in malignant thyroid tumors than in benign nodules, a difference seen in both blood and tumor samples.

In the authors' workflow: Building a distant-metastasis classifier for papillary thyroid cancer drew on CDR3 differences across clinicopathological groups. TCRdb re-analyzed the PCR reads using MiXCR. What appears here as the V and J calls and clone size reflects TCRdb's work, not the paper's. The data show around 31,000 clones, with about 18% seen just once and approximately 10% held by the top ten. J was trimmed by 1 base and V by 3 bases; bases with no gene match: 4. CDR1 SNHLY and CDR2 FYNNEI come from the germline V gene. The CDR3 runs to 16 residues. This clone was observed many times. Its antigen is unknown. All patients were treatment-naive before thyroid surgery.

The specimen sequenced was blood. The chain employs TRBV2 and TRBJ2-3; 10 nucleotides match TRBD2. This clonotype was obtained from a female donor with papillary thyroid cancer or a benign thyroid nodule (not recorded which). Some clones in this sample may be carry-over from other donors' samples. In DNA, the CDR3 is TGTGCCAGCAGTGATTCTAGCGGGAGCGGCACAGATACGCAGTATTTT. This codes for CASSDSSGSGTDTQYF.